This T cell receptor beta chain was sequenced during a study of Ad26.COV2.S vaccination and SARS-CoV-2 variants. General study results and limits: Across vaccine and placebo recipients, the breadth of non-spike TCRs was similar. An underestimation of total T cell responses may have resulted from the TCR breadth and depth analyses. The authors reported substantial breadth in spike-specific CD8+ and CD4+ T cell responses after vaccination.

Profiling relied on immunoSEQ multiplex PCR, and the TCRdb table lists in-frame clones only, not all of them. The sample contains fewer than 150,000 clones, roughly 90% of which appear only once. The CDR3 totals 14 residues. V dropped 0 bases and J dropped 1 base, with 7 bases sitting between them. Germline V gene data show CDR1 as SGHRS and CDR2 as YFSETQ. A word on this clone: What it binds is not known.

The chain combines TRBV5-1 with TRBJ1-1; D is ambiguous. The receptor was derived from a human donor who had recovered from COVID-19. This specimen was peripheral blood, taken after recovery from COVID-19. This chain's CDR3 is CASSLVAGNTEAFF. In DNA form, the CDR3 reads TGCGCCAGCAGCTTGGTGGCCGGGAACACTGAAGCTTTCTTT.